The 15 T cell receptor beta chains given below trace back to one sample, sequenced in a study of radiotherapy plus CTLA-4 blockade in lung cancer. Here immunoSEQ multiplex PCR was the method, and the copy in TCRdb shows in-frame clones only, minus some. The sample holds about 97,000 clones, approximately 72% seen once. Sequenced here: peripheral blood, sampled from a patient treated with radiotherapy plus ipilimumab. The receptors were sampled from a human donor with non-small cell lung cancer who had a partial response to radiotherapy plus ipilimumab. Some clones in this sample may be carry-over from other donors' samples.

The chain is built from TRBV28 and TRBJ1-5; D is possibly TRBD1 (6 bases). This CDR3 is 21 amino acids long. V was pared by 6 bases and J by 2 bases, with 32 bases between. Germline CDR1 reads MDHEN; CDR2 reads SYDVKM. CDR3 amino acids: CASSPEWGPTVLGRRNQPQHF. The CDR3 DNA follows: TGTGCCAGCAGCCCCGAGTGGGGGCCCACGGTCCTTGGGAGACGCAATCAGCCCCAGCATTTT.

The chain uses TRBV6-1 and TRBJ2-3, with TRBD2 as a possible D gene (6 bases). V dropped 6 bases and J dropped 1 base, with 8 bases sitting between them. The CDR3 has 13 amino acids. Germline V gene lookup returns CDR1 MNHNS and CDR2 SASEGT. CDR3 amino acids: CASRSSGTDTQYF. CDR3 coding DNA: TGTGCCAGCAGATCTAGCGGCACAGATACGCAGTATTTT.

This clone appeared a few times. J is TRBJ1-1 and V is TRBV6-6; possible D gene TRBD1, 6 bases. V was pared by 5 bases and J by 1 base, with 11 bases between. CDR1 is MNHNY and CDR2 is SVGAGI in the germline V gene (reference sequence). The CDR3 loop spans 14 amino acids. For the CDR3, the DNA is TGTGCCAGCAGTGCACAGGGTTCGAACACTGAAGCTTTCTTT. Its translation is CASSAQGSNTEAFF.

DNA of the CDR3: TGTGCCAGCAGTCACACCTCGGGACAGGGGATGACCGGGGAGCTGTTTTTT. Its translation is CASSHTSGQGMTGELFF. The V gene is TRBV28, the J gene TRBJ2-2; 10 bases map to TRBD1. The germline CDR1 and CDR2 sequences are MDHEN and SYDVKM. The CDR3 sequence is 17 residues long. V dropped 5 bases and J dropped 5; count of bases not matched to a gene: 11. Using reference TRBV28 and TRBJ2-2 for the parts outside the CDR3, the full variable domain is DVKVTQSSRYLVKRTGEKVFLECVQDMDHENMFWYRQDPGLGLRLIYFSYDVKMKEKGDIPEGYSVSREKKERFSLILESASTNQTSMYLCASSHTSGQGMTGELFFGEGSRLTVL.

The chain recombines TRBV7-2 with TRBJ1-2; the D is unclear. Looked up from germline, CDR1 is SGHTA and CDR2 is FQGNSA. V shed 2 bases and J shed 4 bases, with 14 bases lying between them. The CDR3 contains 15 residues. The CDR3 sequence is CASSLKLGLSYGYTF. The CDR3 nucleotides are TGTGCCAGCAGCTTAAAGTTAGGACTAAGCTATGGCTACACCTTC.

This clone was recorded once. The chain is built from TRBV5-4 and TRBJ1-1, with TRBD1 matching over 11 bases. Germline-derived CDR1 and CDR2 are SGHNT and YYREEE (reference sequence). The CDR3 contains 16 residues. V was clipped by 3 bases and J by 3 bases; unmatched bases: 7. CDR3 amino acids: CASSSPLGQGDTEAFF. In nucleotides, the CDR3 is TGTGCCAGCAGCTCGCCGTTGGGACAGGGGGACACTGAAGCTTTCTTT.

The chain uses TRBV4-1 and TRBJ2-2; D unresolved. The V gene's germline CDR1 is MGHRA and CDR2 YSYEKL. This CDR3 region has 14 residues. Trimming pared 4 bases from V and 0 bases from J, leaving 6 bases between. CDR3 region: CASSRYTNTGELFF. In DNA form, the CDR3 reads TGCGCCAGCAGCCGATACACGAACACCGGGGAGCTGTTTTTT.

CDR3 in DNA: TGTGCCAGCAGCTTACAGACTAGCGGGATCTACGAGCAGTACTTC. Protein sequence: CASSLQTSGIYEQYF. The chain uses TRBV7-2 and TRBJ2-7; 11 nucleotides agree with TRBD2. The V segment lost 2 bases and the J segment 3 bases; nucleotides outside the gene matches: 3. CDR1 SGHTA and CDR2 FQGNSA come from the germline V gene. The length of the CDR3 is 15 residues.

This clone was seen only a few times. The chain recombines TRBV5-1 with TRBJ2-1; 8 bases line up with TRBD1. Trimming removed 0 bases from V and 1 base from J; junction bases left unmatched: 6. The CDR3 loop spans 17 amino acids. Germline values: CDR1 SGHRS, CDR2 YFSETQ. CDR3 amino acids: CASSLGQGRVSYNEQFF. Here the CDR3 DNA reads TGCGCCAGCAGCTTGGGACAGGGGCGGGTGTCCTACAATGAGCAGTTCTTC.

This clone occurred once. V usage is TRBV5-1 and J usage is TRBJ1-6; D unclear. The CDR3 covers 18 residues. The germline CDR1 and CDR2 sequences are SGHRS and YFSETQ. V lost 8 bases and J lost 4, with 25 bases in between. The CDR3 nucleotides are TGCGCCAGACCCTCGGCCCAAAAAAAACAGAGATATAATTCACCCCTCCACTTT. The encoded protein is CARPSAQKKQRYNSPLHF.

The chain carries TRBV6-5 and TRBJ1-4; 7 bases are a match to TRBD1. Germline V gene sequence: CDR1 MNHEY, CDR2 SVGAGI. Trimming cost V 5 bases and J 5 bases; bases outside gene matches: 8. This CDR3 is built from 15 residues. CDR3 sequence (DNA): TGTGCCAGCAGTCATCAGGGACAGCCGAATGAAAAACTGTTTTTT. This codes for CASSHQGQPNEKLFF.

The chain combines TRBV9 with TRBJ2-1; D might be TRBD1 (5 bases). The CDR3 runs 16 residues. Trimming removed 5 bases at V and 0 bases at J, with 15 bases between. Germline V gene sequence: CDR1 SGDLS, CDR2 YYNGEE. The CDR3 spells CASSKGHASSYNEQFF. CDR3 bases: TGTGCCAGCAGTAAAGGACACGCGAGCTCCTACAATGAGCAGTTCTTC.

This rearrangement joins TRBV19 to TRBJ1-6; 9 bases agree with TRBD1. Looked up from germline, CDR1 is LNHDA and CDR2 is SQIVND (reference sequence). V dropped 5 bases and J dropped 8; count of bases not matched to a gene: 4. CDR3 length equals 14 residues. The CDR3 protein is CASSPRQGDSPLHF. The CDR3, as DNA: TGTGCCAGTAGTCCCCGACAGGGGGATTCACCCCTCCACTTT.

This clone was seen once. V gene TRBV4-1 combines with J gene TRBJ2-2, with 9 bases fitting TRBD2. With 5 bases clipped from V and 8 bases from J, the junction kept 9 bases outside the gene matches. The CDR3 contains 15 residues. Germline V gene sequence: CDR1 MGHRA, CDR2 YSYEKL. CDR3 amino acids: CASSGQRGAAGELFF. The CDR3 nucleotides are TGCGCCAGCAGCGGGCAGCGGGGGGCAGCGGGGGAGCTGTTTTTT.

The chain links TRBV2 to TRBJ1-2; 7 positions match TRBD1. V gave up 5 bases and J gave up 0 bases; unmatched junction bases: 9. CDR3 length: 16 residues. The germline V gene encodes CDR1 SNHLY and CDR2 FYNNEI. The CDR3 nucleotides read TGTGCCAGCAGTCGAGACAGGGCCCAAGCTAACTATGGCTACACCTTC. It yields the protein CASSRDRAQANYGYTF.